Sequencing of this TCR beta chain was carried out in a study of blood T cell repertoires in COVID-19. The table came from immunoSEQ multiplex PCR; TCRdb's copy has only in-frame clones and leaves some out. The data hold 150,000 to 200,000 clones, with more than 80% observed a single time. This clone has a single count. The CDR3 has 16 residues. Germline lookup yields CDR1 MDHEN and CDR2 SYDVKM. V shed 5 bases, J shed 5 bases, and the junction held 10 bases outside the gene matches. The rearrangement links TRBV28 to TRBJ2-1; 9 bases match TRBD1. The TCR was taken from a woman in her fifties or sixties with acute or convalescent COVID-19. The specimen was peripheral blood. In nucleotides, the CDR3 is TGTGCCAGCAGTCACTCGGCCGGGACAGGGAACAATGAGCAGTTCTTC. It translates to CASSHSAGTGNNEQFF. The full variable domain, in which reference TRBV28 and TRBJ2-1 provide the parts outside the CDR3, is DVKVTQSSRYLVKRTGEKVFLECVQDMDHENMFWYRQDPGLGLRLIYFSYDVKMKEKGDIPEGYSVSREKKERFSLILESASTNQTSMYLCASSHSAGTGNNEQFFGPGTRLTVL.